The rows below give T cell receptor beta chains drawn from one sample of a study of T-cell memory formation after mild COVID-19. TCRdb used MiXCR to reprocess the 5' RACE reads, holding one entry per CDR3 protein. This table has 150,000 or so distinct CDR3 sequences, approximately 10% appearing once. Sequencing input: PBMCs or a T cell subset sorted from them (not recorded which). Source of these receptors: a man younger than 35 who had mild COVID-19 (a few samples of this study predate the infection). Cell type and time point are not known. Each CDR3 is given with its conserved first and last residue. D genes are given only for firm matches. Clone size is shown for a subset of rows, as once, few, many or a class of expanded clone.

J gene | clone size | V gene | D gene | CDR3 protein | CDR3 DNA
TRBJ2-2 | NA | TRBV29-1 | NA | CSGLVDTTGELFF | TGCAGCGGTCTTGTAGACACAACCGGGGAGCTGTTTTTT
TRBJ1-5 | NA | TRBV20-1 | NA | CSAIKPGQRHQPQHF | TGCAGTGCTATAAAGCCCGGACAGCGGCATCAGCCCCAGCATTTT
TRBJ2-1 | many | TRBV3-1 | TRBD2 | CASSQRSVGSGLAGFEQFF | TGTGCCAGCAGCCAACGAAGCGTCGGGAGCGGACTAGCGGGGTTTGAGCAGTTCTTC
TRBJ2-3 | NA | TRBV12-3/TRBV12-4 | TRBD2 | CASSLWRGVSTDTQYF | TGTGCCAGCAGTTTGTGGCGGGGGGTTAGCACAGATACGCAGTATTTT
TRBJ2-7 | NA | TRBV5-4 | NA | CASRTHRGGGDYEQYF | TGTGCCAGCAGAACCCACAGGGGAGGAGGGGACTACGAGCAGTACTTC
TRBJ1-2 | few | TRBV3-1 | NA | CASSQNYVGGYTF | TGTGCCAGCAGCCAAAACTATGTCGGCGGCTACACCTTC
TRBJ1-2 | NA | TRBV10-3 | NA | CAITVSNAGYGYTF | TGTGCCATCACTGTTAGCAACGCGGGCTATGGCTACACCTTC
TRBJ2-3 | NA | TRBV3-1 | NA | CASSQGGGDTQYF | TGTGCCAGCAGCCAAGGCGGCGGGGATACGCAGTATTTT
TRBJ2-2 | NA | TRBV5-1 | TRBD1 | CASSAAGTGNTGELFF | TGCGCCAGCAGCGCAGCCGGGACAGGGAACACCGGGGAGCTGTTTTTT
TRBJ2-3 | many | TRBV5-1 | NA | CASSLGWIADTQYF | TGCGCCAGCAGCTTGGGGTGGATAGCAGATACGCAGTATTTT
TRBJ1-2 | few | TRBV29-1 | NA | CSVERDKSYTF | TGCAGCGTTGAGCGGGACAAGAGCTACACCTTC
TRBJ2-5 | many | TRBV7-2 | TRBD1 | CASSLATGSRETQYF | TGTGCCAGCAGCTTAGCGACAGGGTCTAGGGAGACCCAGTACTTC
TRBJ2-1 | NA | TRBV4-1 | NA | CASSRKISSYNEQFF | TGCGCCAGCAGTCGCAAGATTAGCTCCTACAATGAGCAGTTCTTC
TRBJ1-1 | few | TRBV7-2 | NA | CASSPGEIRNTEAFF | TGTGCCAGCAGCCCGGGGGAAATTCGGAACACTGAAGCTTTCTTT
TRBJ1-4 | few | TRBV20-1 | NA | CSARGQLGEKLFF | TGCAGTGCTAGAGGGCAGCTCGGTGAAAAACTGTTTTTT
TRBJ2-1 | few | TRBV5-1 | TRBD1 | CASSTRTGRTYNEQFF | TGCGCCAGCAGCACACGGACAGGGAGAACATACAATGAGCAGTTCTTC
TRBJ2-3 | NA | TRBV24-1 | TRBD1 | CATTGGRTDTQYF | TGTGCCACGACAGGGGGTCGCACAGATACGCAGTATTTT
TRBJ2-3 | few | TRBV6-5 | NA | CASSYWSGRTDTQYF | TGTGCCAGCAGTTACTGGTCAGGGCGCACAGATACGCAGTATTTT
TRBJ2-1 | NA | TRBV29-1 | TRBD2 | CSVVGGLAGVNEQFF | TGCAGCGTTGTCGGGGGACTAGCGGGGGTGAATGAGCAGTTCTTC
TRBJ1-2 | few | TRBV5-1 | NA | CASSGSNYGYTF | TGCGCCAGCAGCGGTTCTAACTATGGCTACACCTTC
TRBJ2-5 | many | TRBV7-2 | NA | CASIGPSQETQYF | TGTGCCAGCATAGGGCCATCCCAAGAGACCCAGTACTTC
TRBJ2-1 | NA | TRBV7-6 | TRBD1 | CASSSTGESYNEQFF | TGTGCCAGCAGCTCCACAGGGGAGTCCTACAATGAGCAGTTCTTC
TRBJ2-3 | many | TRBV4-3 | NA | CASSQRRSEQYF | TGCGCCAGCAGCCAAAGGAGGAGTGAGCAGTATTTT
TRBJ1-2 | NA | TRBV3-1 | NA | CASSYQGYGYTF | TGTGCCAGCAGCTACCAGGGATATGGCTACACCTTC
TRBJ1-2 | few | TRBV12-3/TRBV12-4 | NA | CASSLRADGYTF | TGTGCCAGCAGTTTAAGGGCAGATGGCTACACCTTC
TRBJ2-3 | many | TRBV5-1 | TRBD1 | CASSLEDRADTQYF | TGCGCCAGCAGCTTGGAGGACAGGGCAGATACGCAGTATTTT
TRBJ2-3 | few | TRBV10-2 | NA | CASMQVGDTQYF | TGCGCCAGCATGCAGGTAGGAGATACGCAGTATTTT
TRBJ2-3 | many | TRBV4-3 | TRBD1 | CASSPGTVGNSDTQYF | TGCGCCAGCAGCCCGGGGACAGTTGGGAACTCAGATACGCAGTATTTT
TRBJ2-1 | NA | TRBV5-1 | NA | CASSFGWDEQFF | TGCGCCAGCAGCTTTGGATGGGATGAGCAGTTCTTC
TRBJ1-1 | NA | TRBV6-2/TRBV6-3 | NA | CASSYSFNSVGIETEAFF | TGTGCCAGCAGTTATTCGTTTAATTCGGTGGGAATCGAAACTGAAGCTTTCTTT
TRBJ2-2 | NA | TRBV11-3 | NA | CASSFIDTGELFF | TGTGCCAGCAGCTTTATCGACACCGGGGAGCTGTTTTTT
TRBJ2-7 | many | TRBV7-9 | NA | CASEPYEQYF | TGTGCCAGCGAGCCCTACGAGCAGTACTTC
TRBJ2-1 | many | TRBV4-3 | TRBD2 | CASSQDSSRGLGHNEQFF | TGCGCCAGCAGCCAAGATAGTTCACGGGGACTAGGCCATAATGAGCAGTTCTTC
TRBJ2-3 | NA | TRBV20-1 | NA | CSASPIGEAADTQYF | TGCAGTGCTAGTCCCATCGGGGAGGCCGCAGATACGCAGTATTTT
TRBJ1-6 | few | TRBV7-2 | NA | CASSPQGQGSPLHF | TGTGCCAGCAGCCCGCAGGGGCAGGGGTCACCCCTCCACTTT
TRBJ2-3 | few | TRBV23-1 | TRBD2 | CASHPGLAEYTDTQYF | TGCGCCAGTCACCCCGGGCTAGCGGAATACACAGATACGCAGTATTTT
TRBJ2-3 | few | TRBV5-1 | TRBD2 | CASSLARTSGAPLPSSTDTQYF | TGCGCCAGCAGCTTGGCCCGCACTAGCGGGGCCCCCTTACCTTCTAGCACAGATACGCAGTATTTT
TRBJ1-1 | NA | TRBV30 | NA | CAWSVLLNTEAFF | TGTGCCTGGAGTGTACTCCTGAACACTGAAGCTTTCTTT
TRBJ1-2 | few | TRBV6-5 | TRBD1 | CASSYSGQGFGYTF | TGTGCCAGCAGTTACTCTGGACAGGGGTTTGGCTACACCTTC
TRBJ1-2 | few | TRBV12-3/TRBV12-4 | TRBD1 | CASRWGQGLNGYTF | TGTGCCAGCAGATGGGGACAGGGGTTGAATGGCTACACCTTC
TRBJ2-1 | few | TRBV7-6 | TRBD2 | CASSFLTSGSNSYNEQFF | TGTGCCAGCAGCTTCCTGACTAGCGGGAGCAACTCCTACAATGAGCAGTTCTTC
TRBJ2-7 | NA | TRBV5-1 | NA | CASSLGGGAYSYEQYF | TGCGCCAGCAGCTTGGGTGGGGGCGCCTACTCCTACGAGCAGTACTTC
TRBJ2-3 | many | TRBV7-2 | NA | CASSLQGGDTQYF | TGTGCCAGCAGCTTGCAGGGGGGGGATACGCAGTATTTT
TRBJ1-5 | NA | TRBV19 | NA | CASSKGISQPQHF | TGTGCCAGTAGTAAGGGAATCAGTCAGCCCCAGCATTTT
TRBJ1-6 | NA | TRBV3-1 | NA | CASSQGRGSPLHF | TGTGCCAGCAGCCAAGGGCGTGGTTCACCCCTCCACTTT
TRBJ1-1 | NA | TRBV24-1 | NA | CATVGFTEAFF | TGTGCCACCGTGGGGTTCACTGAAGCTTTCTTT
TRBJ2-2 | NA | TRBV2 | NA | CASIGDAANTGELFF | TGTGCCAGCATAGGTGACGCCGCGAACACCGGGGAGCTGTTTTTT
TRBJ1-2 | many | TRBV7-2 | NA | CASSLGQTYGYTF | TGTGCCAGCAGCTTAGGGCAGACCTATGGCTACACCTTC
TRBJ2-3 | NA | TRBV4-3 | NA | CASSQLSGRSTDTQYF | TGCGCCAGCAGCCAACTCTCGGGGCGGAGCACAGATACGCAGTATTTT
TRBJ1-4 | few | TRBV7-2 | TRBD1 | CASSLQGGGMVEKLFF | TGTGCCAGCAGCTTGCAAGGGGGCGGGATGGTTGAAAAACTGTTTTTT
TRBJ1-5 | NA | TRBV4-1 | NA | CASSQGLSKGRNQPQHF | TGCGCCAGCAGCCAAGGTCTGAGCAAGGGGCGAAATCAGCCCCAGCATTTT
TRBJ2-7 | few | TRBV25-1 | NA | CASSEWAGSYEQYF | TGTGCCAGCAGTGAATGGGCAGGGAGCTACGAGCAGTACTTC